This T cell receptor (beta chain) was captured in a study of post-analysis software for immune sequencing data. Study as a whole: Disease courses included relapsing-remitting, secondary progressive and progressive-relapsing multiple sclerosis. Study-wide results and limits: Roughly 5 TRBV segments, TRBV5-6, TRBV5-1 and TRBV20-1 among them, were found more frequent in patients than controls. Compared against controls, patients with multiple sclerosis displayed significantly lower normalized Chao1 diversity. Under F measure analysis, samples from one preparation batch co-clustered strongly.

V shed 5 bases and J 3 bases; nucleotides not matched to a gene: 4. Germline CDR1 and CDR2: GTSNPN and SVGIG (reference sequence). The CDR3 totals 12 residues. TCR beta libraries were prepared from cDNA with unique molecular identifiers. Input amounts of roughly 1 to 10 million T cells were used. These gave roughly 0.5 million cDNA molecules, so each molecule approximated one T cell. TCRdb redid the calling of the PCR reads with MiXCR, one entry per CDR3 protein. This table has 650,000 to 850,000 distinct CDR3 sequences, 35% to 55% appearing once. A note on this clonotype: The antigen is not known.

This receptor was taken from a girl aged 10-17 years with multiple sclerosis. Sequencing was carried out using blood. J is TRBJ2-7 and V is TRBV30, with TRBD1 matching 7 bases. The CDR3 protein is CAWETGLYEQYF. The CDR3 region has the DNA TGTGCCTGGGAGACAGGGCTCTACGAGCAGTACTTC.